The next 5 T cell receptor beta chains were all read from a single sample in a study of blood T cell repertoires in COVID-19 (dated by TCRdb to about 2020). The protocol used for the library was the immunoSEQ multiplex PCR assay. TCRdb took over this immuneACCESS table, retaining in-frame rearrangements with V and J assigned. Such tables are incomplete; in checked studies, under half of the missing clones stem from an unresolved V gene, and the remainder is unexplained. The sample table contains 150,000 to 200,000 clones; only one count was recorded for around four fifths of them. Roughly 19% of the sample comes from the top ten. Sequencing was carried out using peripheral blood. The receptors were gathered from an elderly woman with acute or convalescent COVID-19.

The chain is built from TRBV5-4 and TRBJ2-4, with a possible D match to TRBD1 (5 bases). Trimming pared 2 bases from V and 9 bases from J, leaving 12 bases between. In germline, CDR1 is SGHNT, CDR2 YYREEE (reference sequence). This CDR3 is built from 13 residues. CDR3 region: CASSFQGIGIQYF. The CDR3, as DNA: TGTGCCAGCAGCTTCCAGGGAATTGGCATTCAGTACTTC.

This sequence joins TRBV15 and TRBJ1-1, with D hard to call. V lost 0 bases, J lost 10 bases, and 15 bases lay in between. Germline V lookup: CDR1 LNHNV, CDR2 YYDKDF (reference sequence). The CDR3 runs to 14 residues. CDR3 protein: CATSRDAFNGVAFF. For the CDR3, the DNA is TGTGCCACCAGCAGAGATGCCTTCAACGGGGTAGCTTTCTTT.

Only one count was recorded for this clone. The chain links TRBV10-3 to TRBJ1-4; a weak D match, TRBD1 (5 bases). The CDR3 consists of 12 residues. Germline V gives CDR1 ENHRY, CDR2 SYGVKD. V lost 5 bases and J lost 8, with 9 bases in between. The chain's CDR3 is CAISLNREKLFF. The CDR3 nucleotides are TGTGCCATCAGTCTAAACAGGGAAAAACTGTTTTTT.

This chain joins TRBV4-3 and TRBJ2-2; D call uncertain. Per the germline V gene, CDR1 is LGHNA and CDR2 is YSLEER. This CDR3 contains 14 residues. The V end lost 0 bases, the J end lost 1 base, and 3 bases lay between the germline ends. CDR3 in amino acids: CASSQDGNTGELFF. The DNA of the CDR3 is TGCGCCAGCAGCCAAGACGGGAACACCGGGGAGCTGTTTTTT.

The chain combines TRBV7-2 with TRBJ1-1; perhaps TRBD1 as D (6 bases). Germline assignment: CDR1 SGHTA and CDR2 FQGNSA. The V end was cut by 3 bases, the J end by 3 bases, with 11 bases between. CDR3 length: 14 residues. CDR3 region: CASSLPDSYTEAFF. The CDR3 DNA reads TGTGCCAGCAGCTTGCCGGACAGCTACACTGAAGCTTTCTTT.